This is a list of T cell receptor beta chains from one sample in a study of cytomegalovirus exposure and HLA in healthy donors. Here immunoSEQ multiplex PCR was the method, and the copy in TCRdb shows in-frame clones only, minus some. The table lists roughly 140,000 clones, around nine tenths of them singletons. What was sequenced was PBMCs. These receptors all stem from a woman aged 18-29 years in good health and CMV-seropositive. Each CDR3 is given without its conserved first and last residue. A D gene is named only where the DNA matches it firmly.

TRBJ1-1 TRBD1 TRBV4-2 ASSQDLVRQGIEAF
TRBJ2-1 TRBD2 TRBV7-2 ASSRGLAGYNEQF
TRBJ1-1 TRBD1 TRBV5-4 ASSPQGERTEAF
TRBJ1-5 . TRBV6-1 ASSERATAQH
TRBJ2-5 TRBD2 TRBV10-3 AISAGTSGMYQETQY
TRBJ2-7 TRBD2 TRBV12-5 ASDSGGNLYEQY
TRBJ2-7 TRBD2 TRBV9 ASSPRLAGGEQY
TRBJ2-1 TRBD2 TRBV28 ASTPSTGGTYNEQF
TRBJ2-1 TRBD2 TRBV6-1 ASSGMTSGFYNEQF
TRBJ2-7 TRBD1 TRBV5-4 ASSSPRDRDYEQY
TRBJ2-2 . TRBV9 ASSVTGNTGELF
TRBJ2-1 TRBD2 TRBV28 ASKFIGLAGVYNEQF
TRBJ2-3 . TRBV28 ASSLPTELTDTQY
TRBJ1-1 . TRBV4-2 ASSQGGLRPAEAF
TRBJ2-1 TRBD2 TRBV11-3 ASSSLSAGGYNEQF
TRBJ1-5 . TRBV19 ASSIDHGGGYNQPQH
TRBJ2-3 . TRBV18 ASSRTRAADTQY
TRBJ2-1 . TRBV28 ASSLGISSYNEQF
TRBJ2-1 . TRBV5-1 ASSLRSGDNEQF
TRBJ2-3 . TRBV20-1 SATRDTQY
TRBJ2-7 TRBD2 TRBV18 ASSPMTSGSSGSEQY
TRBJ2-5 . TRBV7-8 ASSLETWGAQY
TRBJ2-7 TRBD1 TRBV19 ASSARDSVSYEQY
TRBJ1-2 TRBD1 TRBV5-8 ASRPTMDRGYGYT
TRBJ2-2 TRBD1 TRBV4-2 ASSQTGTGTTGELF
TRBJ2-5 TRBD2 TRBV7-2 ASSLLAGQETQY
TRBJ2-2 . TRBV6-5 ASSYSSPPLAGELF
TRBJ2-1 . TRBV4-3 ASSQAVARVSSYNEQF
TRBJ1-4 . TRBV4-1 ASSQSGPNEKLF
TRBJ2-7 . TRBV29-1 SVRGMYEQY
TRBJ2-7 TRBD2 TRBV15 ATSEERGYEQY